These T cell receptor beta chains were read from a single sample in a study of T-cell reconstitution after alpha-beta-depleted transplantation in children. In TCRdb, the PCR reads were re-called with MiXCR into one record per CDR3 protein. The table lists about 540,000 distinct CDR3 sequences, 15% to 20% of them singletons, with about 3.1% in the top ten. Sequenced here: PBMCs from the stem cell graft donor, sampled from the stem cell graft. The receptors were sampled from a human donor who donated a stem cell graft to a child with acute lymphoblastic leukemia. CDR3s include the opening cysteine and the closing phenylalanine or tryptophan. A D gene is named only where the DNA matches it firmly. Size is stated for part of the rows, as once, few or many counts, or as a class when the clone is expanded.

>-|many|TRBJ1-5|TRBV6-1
TGTGCCAGCAGATTTGATAGCAATCAGCCCCAGCATTTT
CASRFDSNQPQHF
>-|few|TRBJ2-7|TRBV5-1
TGCGCCAGCCATACAGCCCCCTCCTACGAGCAGTACTTC
CASHTAPSYEQYF
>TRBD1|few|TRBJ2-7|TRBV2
TGTGCCAGCAATCCAGGGGGCAGGTACGAGCAGTACTTC
CASNPGGRYEQYF
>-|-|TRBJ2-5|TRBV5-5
TGTGCCAGCAGCTTGGCCAGCACAGCCCAAGAGACCCAGTACTTC
CASSLASTAQETQYF
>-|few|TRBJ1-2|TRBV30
TGTGCCTGGAGCCAGTCCTATGGCTACACCTTC
CAWSQSYGYTF
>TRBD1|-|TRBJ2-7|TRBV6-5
TGTGCCAGCAGTTTACATGGTTACAGGGGATTCTACGAGCAGTACTTC
CASSLHGYRGFYEQYF
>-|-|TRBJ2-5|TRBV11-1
TGTGCCAGCAGCAGGGTTCCTGGGGAGACCCAGTACTTC
CASSRVPGETQYF
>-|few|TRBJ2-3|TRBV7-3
TGTGCCACCCGCGACGATGCCACAGATACGCAGTATTTT
CATRDDATDTQYF
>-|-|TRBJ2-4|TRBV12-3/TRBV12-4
TGTGCCAGCAGGGACAGTCCAGCCAAAAACATTCAGTACTTC
CASRDSPAKNIQYF
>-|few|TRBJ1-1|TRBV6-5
TGTGCCAGCAGTTACTCAGGGGTAGAGCTAGCTTTCTTT
CASSYSGVELAFF
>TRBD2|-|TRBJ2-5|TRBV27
TGTGCCAGCAGTCCTAGGGGACTAGCGGGAGTTGAGACCCAGTACTTC
CASSPRGLAGVETQYF
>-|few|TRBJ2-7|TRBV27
TGTGCCAGCAGTCAGGGGTTGGGATTCTACGAGCAGTACTTC
CASSQGLGFYEQYF
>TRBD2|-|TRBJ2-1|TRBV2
TGTGCCAGCAGTGAAGTCGGACTAGCGGGGTGGGATGAGCAGTTCTTC
CASSEVGLAGWDEQFF
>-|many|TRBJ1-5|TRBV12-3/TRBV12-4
TGTGCCAGCAGTTTAGTTGGTATCGGCAATCAGCCCCAGCATTTT
CASSLVGIGNQPQHF
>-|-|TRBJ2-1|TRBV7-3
TGTGCCAGCAGCTTAACCCCTGTTCAGGGCAATGAGCAGTTCTTC
CASSLTPVQGNEQFF